This is a list of T cell receptor beta chains from one sample in a study of T cell responses to AZD1222 COVID-19 vaccine. The method was immunoSEQ multiplex PCR; TCRdb's version includes in-frame clones alone and lacks a portion of them. This sample has roughly 170,000 clones, with under 95% found just once. Material: peripheral blood, obtained 28 days after the second AZD1222 dose. The source of these receptors is an adult who received the AZD1222 COVID-19 vaccine. Each CDR3 is given with its conserved first and last residue. Each record gives: D gene, J gene, V gene, CDR3 protein. The D gene is left open where the match is weak.

. TRBJ1-1 TRBV11-1 CASSVTLGQMNTEAFF
. TRBJ1-4 TRBV29-1 CSVEWPNSNEKLFF
TRBD2 TRBJ2-5 TRBV4-2 CASKAGGEQETQYF
TRBD1 TRBJ1-4 TRBV28 CAMGGQGVEKLFF
. TRBJ1-5 TRBV19 CASSIGDLGQPQHF
. TRBJ2-2 TRBV5-1 CASSARAPGELFF
. TRBJ2-7 TRBV4-1 CASSQEHASRLLRSYEQYF
. TRBJ2-1 TRBV6-5 CASSTGLYNEQFF
TRBD2 TRBJ2-3 TRBV18 CASSLAGGPDTQYF
. TRBJ2-1 TRBV27 CASSSPFLYNEQFF